A selection of T cell receptor beta chains follows, all from one sample in a study of T cell responses to AZD1222 COVID-19 vaccine. Libraries were prepared by immunoSEQ multiplex PCR; TCRdb keeps only in-frame clonotypes and omits some of them. The data hold 130,000 or so clones, with 89% observed a single time. The specimen comprised peripheral blood, sampled on day 0 of AZD1222 vaccination. The receptors originated from an adult in good health. Both conserved end residues are part of each CDR3.

j_call,v_call,cdr3_aa
TRBJ2-7,TRBV10-3,CAISELYEQYF
TRBJ1-1,TRBV19,CASRWGWGNTEAFF
TRBJ1-2,TRBV29-1,CSVRGAYGYTF
TRBJ2-7,TRBV4-1,CASSQDPWTSGYEQYF
TRBJ1-1,TRBV7-9,CASSPRGQGTEAFF
TRBJ2-2,TRBV2,CASSLLEARGGELFF
TRBJ2-1,TRBV5-1,CASSPTSGLSYNEQFF
TRBJ2-3,TRBV5-5,CASSPTSGRTDTQYF
TRBJ2-4,TRBV6-1,CASSWGTLAKNIQYF
TRBJ2-2,TRBV4-2,CASSPGGVGELFF
TRBJ1-2,TRBV18,CASSPLDRGYGYTF
TRBJ2-5,TRBV7-2,CASSTLGGGSVRETQYF
TRBJ2-3,TRBV19,CASSPGQGAADTQYF
TRBJ2-7,TRBV28,CATGDLISYEQYF
TRBJ2-7,TRBV2,CASSEEGGRGGEQYF
TRBJ2-7,TRBV4-1,CASSLTEGSSYEQYF
TRBJ1-6,TRBV3-1/TRBV3-2,CASSRTGGFYNSPLHF
TRBJ1-2,TRBV6-5,CASRDRGRGYGYTF
TRBJ2-1,TRBV5-1,CASSLGSDYNEQFF
TRBJ1-5,TRBV7-3,CASSLNCPASVAGNQPQHF
TRBJ2-3,TRBV7-2,CASSLTRGRGTSSTDTQYF
TRBJ1-1,TRBV7-2,CASSLQGAAGTEAFF